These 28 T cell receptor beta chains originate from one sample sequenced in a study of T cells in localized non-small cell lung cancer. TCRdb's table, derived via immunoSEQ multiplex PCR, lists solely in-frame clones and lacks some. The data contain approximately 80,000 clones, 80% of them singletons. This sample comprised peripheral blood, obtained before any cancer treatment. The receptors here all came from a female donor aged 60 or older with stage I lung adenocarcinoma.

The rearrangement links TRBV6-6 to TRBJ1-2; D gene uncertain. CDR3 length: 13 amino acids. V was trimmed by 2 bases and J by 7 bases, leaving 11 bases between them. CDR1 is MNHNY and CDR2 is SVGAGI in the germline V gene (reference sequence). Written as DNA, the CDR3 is TGTGCCAGCAGTTACGGCACAACGGCTGGCTACACCTTC. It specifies CASSYGTTAGYTF.

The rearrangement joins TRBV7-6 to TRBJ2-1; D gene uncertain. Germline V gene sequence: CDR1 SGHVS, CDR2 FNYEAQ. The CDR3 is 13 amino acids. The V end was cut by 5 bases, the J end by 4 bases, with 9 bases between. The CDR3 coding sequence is TGTGCCAGCAGCCCCACCCCGTACAATGAGCAGTTCTTC. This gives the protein CASSPTPYNEQFF.

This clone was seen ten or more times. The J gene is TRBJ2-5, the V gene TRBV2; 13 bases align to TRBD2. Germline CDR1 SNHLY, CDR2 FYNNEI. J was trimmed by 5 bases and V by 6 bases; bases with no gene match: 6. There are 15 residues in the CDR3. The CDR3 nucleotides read TGTGCCAGCAGACGGACTAGCGGGAGTGCGGAGACCCAGTACTTC. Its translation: CASRRTSGSAETQYF.

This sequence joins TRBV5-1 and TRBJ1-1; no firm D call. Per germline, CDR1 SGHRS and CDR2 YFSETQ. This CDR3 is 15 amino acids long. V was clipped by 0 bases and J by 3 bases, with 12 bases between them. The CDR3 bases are TGCGCCAGCAGCTTGGAAGGGTTCGGACACACTGAAGCTTTCTTT. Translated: CASSLEGFGHTEAFF.

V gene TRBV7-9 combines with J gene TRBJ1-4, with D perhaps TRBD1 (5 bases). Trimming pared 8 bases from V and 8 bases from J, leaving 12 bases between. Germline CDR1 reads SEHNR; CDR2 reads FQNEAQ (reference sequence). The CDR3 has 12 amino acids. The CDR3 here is CASGTEGEKLFF. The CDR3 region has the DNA TGTGCCAGCGGCACCGAGGGGGAAAAACTGTTTTTT.

The CDR3 spells CASSPSPGLAGTYEQYF. CDR3 in DNA: TGTGCCAGCAGTCCCTCACCCGGACTAGCGGGGACCTACGAGCAGTACTTC. The chain carries TRBV27 and TRBJ2-7; 12 nucleotides line up with TRBD2. The V segment lost 5 bases and the J segment 2 bases; nucleotides outside the gene matches: 10. The germline V gene has CDR1 MNHEY and CDR2 SMNVEV (reference sequence). The CDR3 length is 17 residues.

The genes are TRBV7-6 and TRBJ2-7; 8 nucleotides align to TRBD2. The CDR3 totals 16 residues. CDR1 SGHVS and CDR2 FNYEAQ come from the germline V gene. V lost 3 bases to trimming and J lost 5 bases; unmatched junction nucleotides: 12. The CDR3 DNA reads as TGTGCCAGCAGCTTGGAGCGGGTAGCGGGAAGGAACGAGCAGTACTTC. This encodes CASSLERVAGRNEQYF. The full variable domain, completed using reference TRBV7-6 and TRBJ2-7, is GAGVSQSPRYKVTKRGQDVALRCDPISGHVSLYWYRQALGQGPEFLTYFNYEAQQDKSGLPNDRFSAERPEGSISTLTIQRTEQRDSAMYRCASSLERVAGRNEQYFGPGTRLTVT.

The chain's CDR3 is CAWSDNFGEKLFF. DNA of the CDR3: TGTGCCTGGAGTGATAACTTTGGAGAAAAACTGTTTTTT. The rearrangement uses TRBV30 and TRBJ1-4; D ambiguous. CDR1 is GTSNPN and CDR2 is SVGIG in the germline V gene (reference sequence). The V and J ends lost 1 base and 8 bases respectively, with 11 bases between them. There are 13 residues in the CDR3.

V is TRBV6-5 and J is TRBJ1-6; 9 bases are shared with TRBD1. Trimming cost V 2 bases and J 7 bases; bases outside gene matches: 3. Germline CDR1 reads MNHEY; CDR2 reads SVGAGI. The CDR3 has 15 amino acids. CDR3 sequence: CASSYGTGRNSPLHF. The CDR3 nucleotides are TGTGCCAGCAGTTACGGGACAGGGAGAAATTCACCCCTCCACTTT.

The CDR3 reads CASMKPGHTTDTQYF. CDR3 nucleotide sequence: TGTGCCAGTATGAAACCGGGACACACCACAGATACGCAGTATTTT. This chain links TRBV19 with TRBJ2-3, with D possibly being TRBD1 (6 bases). The ends were cut back, 7 bases at V and 2 bases at J, with 16 bases in the middle. CDR3 length: 15 residues. Germline-derived CDR1 and CDR2 are LNHDA and SQIVND (reference sequence).

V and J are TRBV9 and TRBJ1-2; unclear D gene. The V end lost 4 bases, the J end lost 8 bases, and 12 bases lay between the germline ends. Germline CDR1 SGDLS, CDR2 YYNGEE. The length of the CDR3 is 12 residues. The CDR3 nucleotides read TGTGCCAGCAGCTCCCGGGCCTGGGGCTACACCTTC. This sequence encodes CASSSRAWGYTF.

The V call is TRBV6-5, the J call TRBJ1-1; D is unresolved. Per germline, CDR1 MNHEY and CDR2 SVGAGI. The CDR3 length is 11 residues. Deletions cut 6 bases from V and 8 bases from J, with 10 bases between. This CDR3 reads CASSIGWEAFF. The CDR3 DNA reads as TGTGCCAGCAGCATAGGGTGGGAAGCTTTCTTT.

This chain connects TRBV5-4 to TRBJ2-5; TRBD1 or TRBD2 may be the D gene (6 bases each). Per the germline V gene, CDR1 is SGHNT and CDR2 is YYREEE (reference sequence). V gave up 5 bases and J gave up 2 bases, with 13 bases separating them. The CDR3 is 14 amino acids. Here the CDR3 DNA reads TGTGCCAGCAGTTCCCAGGGGAGGCAAGAGACCCAGTACTTC. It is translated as CASSSQGRQETQYF.

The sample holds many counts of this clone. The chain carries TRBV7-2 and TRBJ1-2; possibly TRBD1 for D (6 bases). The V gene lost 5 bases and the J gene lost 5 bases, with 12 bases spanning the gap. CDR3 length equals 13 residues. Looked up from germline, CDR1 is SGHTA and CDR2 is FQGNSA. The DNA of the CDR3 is TGTGCCAGCAGCCTATCAGGGGTGTATGGCTACACCTTC. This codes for CASSLSGVYGYTF.

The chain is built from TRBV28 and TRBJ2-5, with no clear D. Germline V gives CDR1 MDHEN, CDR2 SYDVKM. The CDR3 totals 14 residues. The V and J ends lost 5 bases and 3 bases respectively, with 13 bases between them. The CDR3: CASSELFEEETQYF. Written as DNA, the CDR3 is TGTGCCAGCAGTGAGCTTTTCGAGGAAGAGACCCAGTACTTC.

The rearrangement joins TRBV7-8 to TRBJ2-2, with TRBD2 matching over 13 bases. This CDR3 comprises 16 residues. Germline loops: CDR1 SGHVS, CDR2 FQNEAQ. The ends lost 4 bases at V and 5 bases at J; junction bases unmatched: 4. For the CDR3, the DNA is TGTGCCAGCAGCTGGGGGACTAGCGGGACGACCGGGGAGCTGTTTTTT. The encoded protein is CASSWGTSGTTGELFF.

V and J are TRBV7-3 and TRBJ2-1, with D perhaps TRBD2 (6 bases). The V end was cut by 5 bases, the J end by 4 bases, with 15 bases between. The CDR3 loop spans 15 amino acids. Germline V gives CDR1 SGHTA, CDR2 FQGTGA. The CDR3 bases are TGTGCCAGCAGCCCCACCCCCGGGACTTACAATGAGCAGTTCTTC. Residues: CASSPTPGTYNEQFF. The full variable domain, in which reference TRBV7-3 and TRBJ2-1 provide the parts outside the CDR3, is GAGVSQTPSNKVTEKGKYVELRCDPISGHTALYWYRQSLGQGPEFLIYFQGTGAADDSGLPNDRFFAVRPEGSVSTLKIQRTERGDSAVYLCASSPTPGTYNEQFFGPGTRLTVL.

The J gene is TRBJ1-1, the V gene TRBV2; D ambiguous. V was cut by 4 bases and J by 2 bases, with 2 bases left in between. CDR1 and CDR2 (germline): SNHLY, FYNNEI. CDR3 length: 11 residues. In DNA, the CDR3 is TGTGCCAGCAGTGCTAACACTGAAGCTTTCTTT. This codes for CASSANTEAFF.

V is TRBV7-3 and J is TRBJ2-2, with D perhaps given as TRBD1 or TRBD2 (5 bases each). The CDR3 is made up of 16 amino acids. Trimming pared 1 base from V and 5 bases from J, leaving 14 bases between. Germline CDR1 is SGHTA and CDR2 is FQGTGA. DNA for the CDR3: TGTGCCAGCAGCTTAAGGGGGAGTCGGGCGACCGGGGAGCTGTTTTTT. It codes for CASSLRGSRATGELFF.

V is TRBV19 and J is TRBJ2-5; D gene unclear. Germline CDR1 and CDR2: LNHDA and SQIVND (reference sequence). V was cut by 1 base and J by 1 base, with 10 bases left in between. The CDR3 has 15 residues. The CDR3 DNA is TGTGCCAGTAGTATAGGGCCAGGTCGCCAAGAGACCCAGTACTTC. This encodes CASSIGPGRQETQYF.

CDR3 nucleotide sequence: TGTGCCAGCAGCTTAGAGGCAGATAATGAAAAACTGTTTTTT. It specifies CASSLEADNEKLFF. The rearrangement uses TRBV7-8 and TRBJ1-4, with D unresolved. Trimming stripped 1 base from V and 4 bases from J, with 7 bases between. CDR1 is SGHVS and CDR2 is FQNEAQ in the germline V gene. The length of the CDR3 is 14 residues.

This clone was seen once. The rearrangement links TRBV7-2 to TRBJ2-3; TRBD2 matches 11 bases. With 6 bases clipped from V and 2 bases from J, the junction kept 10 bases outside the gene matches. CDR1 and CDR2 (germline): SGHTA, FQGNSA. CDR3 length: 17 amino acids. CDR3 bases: TGTGCCAGCAGGAAGGTTAGCGGGAGGGCCCTCACAGATACGCAGTATTTT. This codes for CASRKVSGRALTDTQYF.

CDR3 nucleotides: TGTGCCAGCAGCCCCCGGGACCTCAATTCACCCCTCCACTTT. This translates into CASSPRDLNSPLHF. The chain has TRBV5-8 and TRBJ1-6, with D maybe TRBD1 (5 bases). The CDR3 consists of 14 residues. V lost 4 bases to trimming and J lost 7 bases, with 12 bases between them. CDR1 is SGHTS, CDR2 YDEGEE, per germline. The full variable domain, with the rest looked up from reference TRBV5-8 and TRBJ1-6, is EAGVTQSPTHLIKTRGQQATLRCSPISGHTSVYWYQQALGLGLQFLLWYDEGEERNRGNFPPRFSGRQFPNYSSELNVNALELEDSALYLCASSPRDLNSPLHFGNGTRLTVT.

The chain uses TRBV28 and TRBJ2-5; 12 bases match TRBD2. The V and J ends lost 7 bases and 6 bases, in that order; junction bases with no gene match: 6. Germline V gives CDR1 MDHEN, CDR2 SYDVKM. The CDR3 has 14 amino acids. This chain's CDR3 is CASISSGRGKTQYF. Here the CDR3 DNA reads TGTGCCAGCATTTCTAGCGGGAGGGGAAAGACCCAGTACTTC.

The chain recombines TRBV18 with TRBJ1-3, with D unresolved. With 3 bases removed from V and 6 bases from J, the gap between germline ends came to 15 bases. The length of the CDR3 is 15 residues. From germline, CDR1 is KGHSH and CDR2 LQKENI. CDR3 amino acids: CASSPWSLSKNTIYF. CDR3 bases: TGTGCCAGCTCACCCTGGTCCCTCTCGAAAAACACCATATATTTT. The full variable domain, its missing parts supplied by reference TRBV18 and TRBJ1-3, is NAGVMQNPRHLVRRRGQEARLRCSPMKGHSHVYWYRQLPEEGLKFMVYLQKENIIDESGMPKERFSAEFPKEGPSILRIQQVVRGDSAAYFCASSPWSLSKNTIYFGEGSWLTVV.

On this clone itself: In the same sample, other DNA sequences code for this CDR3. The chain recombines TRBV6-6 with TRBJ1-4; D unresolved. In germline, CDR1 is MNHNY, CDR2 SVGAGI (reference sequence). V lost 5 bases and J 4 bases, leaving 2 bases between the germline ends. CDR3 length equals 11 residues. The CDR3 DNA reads TGTGCCAGCAGTAGTAATGAAAAACTGTTTTTT. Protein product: CASSSNEKLFF.

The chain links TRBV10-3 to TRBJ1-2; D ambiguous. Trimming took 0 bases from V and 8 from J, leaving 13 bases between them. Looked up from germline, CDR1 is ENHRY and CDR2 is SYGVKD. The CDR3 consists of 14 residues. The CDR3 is CAISESPQTGGYTF. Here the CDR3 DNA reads TGTGCCATCAGTGAGTCGCCCCAAACGGGAGGCTACACCTTC.

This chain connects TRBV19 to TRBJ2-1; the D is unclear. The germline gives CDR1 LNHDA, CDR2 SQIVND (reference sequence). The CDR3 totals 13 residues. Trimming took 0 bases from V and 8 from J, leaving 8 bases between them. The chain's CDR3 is CASSIDSDDEQFF. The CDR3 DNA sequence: TGTGCCAGTAGTATAGATTCCGATGATGAGCAGTTCTTC.